This note documents a single T cell receptor (beta chain) sequence. Its antigen is not identified. Trimming at V came to 2 bases and at J to 2 bases, leaving 7 bases not matched to a gene. The CDR3 runs 16 residues. The germline CDR1 and CDR2 sequences are MNHNS and SASEGT. The data derive from a study of cytomegalovirus exposure and HLA in healthy donors. General observations from the study: Later on, an analysis showed TCR association rates differing by HLA locus, with DRB1 the most and HLA-C the fewest. Among the sequence variants, a highly shared cluster was likely an artifact of sequencing. It was assumed in the presence/absence analyses that sequencing depth was roughly uniform across donors.

PCR employed 60 Vbeta and 13 Jbeta primers. Repertoires were generated with immunoSEQ multiplex PCR, while TCRdb's copy carries only in-frame clones and drops some. The repertoire holds some 250,000 clones, with about 81% as singletons. Although they were nominally healthy when sampled, donors likely had unrecorded immune exposures. The chain uses TRBV6-1 and TRBJ2-7; 9 bases fit TRBD1. The receptor was isolated from a middle-aged woman in good health and CMV-seropositive. Sequencing was done on a sample of PBMCs. The CDR3 protein is CASSEYPTGGTYEQYF. In DNA form, the CDR3 reads TGTGCCAGCAGTGAATATCCGACAGGGGGTACCTACGAGCAGTACTTC.